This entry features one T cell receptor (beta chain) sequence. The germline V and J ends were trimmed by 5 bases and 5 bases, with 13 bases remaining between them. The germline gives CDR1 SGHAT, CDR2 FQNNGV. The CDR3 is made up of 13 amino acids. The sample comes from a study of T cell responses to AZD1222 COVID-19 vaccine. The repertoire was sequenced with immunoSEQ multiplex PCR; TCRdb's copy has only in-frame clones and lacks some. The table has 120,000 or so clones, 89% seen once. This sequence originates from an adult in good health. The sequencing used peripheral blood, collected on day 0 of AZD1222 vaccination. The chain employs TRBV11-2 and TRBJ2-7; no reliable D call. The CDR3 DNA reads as TGTGCCAGCAGCAGCCGGGCTGGGGACGAGCAGTACTTC. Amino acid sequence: CASSSRAGDEQYF. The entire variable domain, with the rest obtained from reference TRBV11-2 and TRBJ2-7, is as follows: EAGVAQSPRYKIIEKRQSVAFWCNPISGHATLYWYQQILGQGPKLLIQFQNNGVVDDSQLPKDRFSAERLKGVDSTLKIQPAKLEDSAVYLCASSSRAGDEQYFGPGTRLTVT.